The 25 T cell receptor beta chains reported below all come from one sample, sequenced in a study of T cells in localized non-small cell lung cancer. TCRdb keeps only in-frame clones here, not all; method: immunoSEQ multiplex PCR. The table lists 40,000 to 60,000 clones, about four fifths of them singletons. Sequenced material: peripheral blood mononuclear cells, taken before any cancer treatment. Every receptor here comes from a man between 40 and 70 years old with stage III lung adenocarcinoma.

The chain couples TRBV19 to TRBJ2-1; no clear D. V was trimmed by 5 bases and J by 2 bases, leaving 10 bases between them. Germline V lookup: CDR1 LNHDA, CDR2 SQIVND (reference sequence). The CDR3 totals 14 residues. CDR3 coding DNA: TGTGCCAGTAGTGTTCATGATCCCTACAATGAGCAGTTCTTC. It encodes CASSVHDPYNEQFF.

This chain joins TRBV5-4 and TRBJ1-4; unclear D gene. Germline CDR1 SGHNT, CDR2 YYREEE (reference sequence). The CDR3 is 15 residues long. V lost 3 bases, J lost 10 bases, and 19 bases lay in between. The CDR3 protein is CASSWGPAEERKLFF. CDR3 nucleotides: TGTGCCAGCAGCTGGGGTCCGGCAGAGGAAAGAAAACTGTTTTTT.

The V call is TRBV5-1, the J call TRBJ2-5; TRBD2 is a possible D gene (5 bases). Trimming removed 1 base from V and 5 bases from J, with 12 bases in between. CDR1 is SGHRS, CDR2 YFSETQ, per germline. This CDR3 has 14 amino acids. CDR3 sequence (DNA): TGCGCCAGCAGCTTGACGGGGTCGGGGGAGACCCAGTACTTC. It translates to CASSLTGSGETQYF.

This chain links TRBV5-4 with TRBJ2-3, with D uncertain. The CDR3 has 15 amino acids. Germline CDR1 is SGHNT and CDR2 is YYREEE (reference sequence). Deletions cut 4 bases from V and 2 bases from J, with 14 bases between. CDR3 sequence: CASSKKSEITDTQYF. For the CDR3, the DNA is TGTGCCAGCAGCAAGAAAAGCGAGATCACAGATACGCAGTATTTT.

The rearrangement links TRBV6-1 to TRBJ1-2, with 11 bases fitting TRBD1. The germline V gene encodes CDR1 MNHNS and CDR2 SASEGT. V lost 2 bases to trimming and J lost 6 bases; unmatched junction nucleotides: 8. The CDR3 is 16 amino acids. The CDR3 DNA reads TGTGCCAGCAGTGAATTTGGCGGACAGGGGGCGGATGGCTACACCTTC. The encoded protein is CASSEFGGQGADGYTF.

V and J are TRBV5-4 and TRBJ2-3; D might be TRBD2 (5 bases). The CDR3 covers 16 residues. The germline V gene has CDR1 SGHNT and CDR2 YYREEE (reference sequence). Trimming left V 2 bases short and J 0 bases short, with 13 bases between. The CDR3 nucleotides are TGTGCCAGCAGCTTCCCGGACTTCCCTAGCACAGATACGCAGTATTTT. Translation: CASSFPDFPSTDTQYF.

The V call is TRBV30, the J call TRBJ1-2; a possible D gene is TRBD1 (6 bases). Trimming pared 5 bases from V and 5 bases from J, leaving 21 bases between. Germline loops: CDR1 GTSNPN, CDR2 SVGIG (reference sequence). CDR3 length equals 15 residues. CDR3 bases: TGTGCCTGGGAGCGACGGGGGGCGCCCCGATATGGCTACACCTTC. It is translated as CAWERRGAPRYGYTF.

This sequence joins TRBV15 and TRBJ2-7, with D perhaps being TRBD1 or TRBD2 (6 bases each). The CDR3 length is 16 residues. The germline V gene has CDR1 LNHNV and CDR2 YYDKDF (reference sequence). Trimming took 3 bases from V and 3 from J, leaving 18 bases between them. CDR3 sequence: CATSREGRQGIYEQYF. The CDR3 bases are TGTGCCACCAGCAGGGAGGGACGGCAGGGGATCTACGAGCAGTACTTC.

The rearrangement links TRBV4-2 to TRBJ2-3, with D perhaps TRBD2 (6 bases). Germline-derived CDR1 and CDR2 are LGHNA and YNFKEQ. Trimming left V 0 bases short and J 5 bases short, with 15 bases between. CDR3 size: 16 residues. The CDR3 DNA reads TGTGCCAGCAGCCAAGAAGGCGCGGGGCGGGGAGATACGCAGTATTTT. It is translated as CASSQEGAGRGDTQYF.

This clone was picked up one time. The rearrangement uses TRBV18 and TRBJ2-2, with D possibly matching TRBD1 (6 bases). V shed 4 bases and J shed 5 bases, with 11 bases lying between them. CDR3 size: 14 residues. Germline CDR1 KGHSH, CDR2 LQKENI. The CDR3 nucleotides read TGTGCCAGCTCACAGCAAACAGGGACCGGGGAGCTGTTTTTT. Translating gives CASSQQTGTGELFF. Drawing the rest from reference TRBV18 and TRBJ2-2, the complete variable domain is NAGVMQNPRHLVRRRGQEARLRCSPMKGHSHVYWYRQLPEEGLKFMVYLQKENIIDESGMPKERFSAEFPKEGPSILRIQQVVRGDSAAYFCASSQQTGTGELFFGEGSRLTVL.

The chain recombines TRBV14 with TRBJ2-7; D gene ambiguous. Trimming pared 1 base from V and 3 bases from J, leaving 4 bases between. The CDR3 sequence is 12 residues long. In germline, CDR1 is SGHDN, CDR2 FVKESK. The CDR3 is CASSQVRYEQYF. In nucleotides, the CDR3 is TGTGCCAGCAGCCAAGTGCGCTACGAGCAGTACTTC.

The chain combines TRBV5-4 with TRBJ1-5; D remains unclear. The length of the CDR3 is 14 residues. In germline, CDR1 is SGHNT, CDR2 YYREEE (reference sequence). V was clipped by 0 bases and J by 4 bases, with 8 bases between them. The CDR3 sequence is CASSLGQRNQPQHF. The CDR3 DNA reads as TGTGCCAGCAGCTTGGGGCAGAGAAATCAGCCCCAGCATTTT.

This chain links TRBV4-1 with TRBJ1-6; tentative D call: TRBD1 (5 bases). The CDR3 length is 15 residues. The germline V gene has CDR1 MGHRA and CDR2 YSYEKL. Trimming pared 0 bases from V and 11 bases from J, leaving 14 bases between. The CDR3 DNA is TGCGCCAGCAGCCAAGATCTGGGGGGATTTGCACCCCTCCACTTT. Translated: CASSQDLGGFAPLHF.

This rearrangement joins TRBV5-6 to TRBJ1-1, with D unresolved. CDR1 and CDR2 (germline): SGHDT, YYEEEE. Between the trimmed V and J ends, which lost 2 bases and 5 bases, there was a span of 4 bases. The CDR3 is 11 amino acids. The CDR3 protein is CASSFLTEAFF. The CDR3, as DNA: TGTGCCAGCAGCTTTTTAACTGAAGCTTTCTTT.

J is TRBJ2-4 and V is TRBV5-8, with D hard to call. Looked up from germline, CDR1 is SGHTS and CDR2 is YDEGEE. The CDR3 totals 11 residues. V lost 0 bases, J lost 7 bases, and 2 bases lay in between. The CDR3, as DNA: TGTGCCAGCAGCTTGGAGAACATTCAGTACTTC. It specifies CASSLENIQYF.

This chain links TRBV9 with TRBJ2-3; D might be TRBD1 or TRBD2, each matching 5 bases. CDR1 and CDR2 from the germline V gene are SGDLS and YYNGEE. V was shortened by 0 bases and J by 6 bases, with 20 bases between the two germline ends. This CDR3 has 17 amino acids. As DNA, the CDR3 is TGTGCCAGCAGCGTAGGTCCCTCAGGAGGTTGGGGCGATACGCAGTATTTT. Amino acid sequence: CASSVGPSGGWGDTQYF.

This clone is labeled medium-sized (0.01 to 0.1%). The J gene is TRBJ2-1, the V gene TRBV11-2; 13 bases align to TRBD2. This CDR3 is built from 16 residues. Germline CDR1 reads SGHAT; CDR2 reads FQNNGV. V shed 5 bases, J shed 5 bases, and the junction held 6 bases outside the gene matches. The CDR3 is CASSLLGLAGDNEQFF. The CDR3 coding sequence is TGTGCCAGCAGCCTACTAGGACTAGCGGGGGACAATGAGCAGTTCTTC.

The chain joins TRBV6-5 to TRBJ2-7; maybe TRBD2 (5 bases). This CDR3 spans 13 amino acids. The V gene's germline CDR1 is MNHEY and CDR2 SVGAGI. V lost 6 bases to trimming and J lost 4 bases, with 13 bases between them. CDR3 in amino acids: CASRRVTRYEQYF. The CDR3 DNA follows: TGTGCCAGCAGGCGGGTCACTAGGTACGAGCAGTACTTC.

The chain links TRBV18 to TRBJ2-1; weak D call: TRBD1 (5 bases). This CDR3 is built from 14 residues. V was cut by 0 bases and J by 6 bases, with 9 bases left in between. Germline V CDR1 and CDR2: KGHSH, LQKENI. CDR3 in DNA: TGTGCCAGCTCACCACCCGGCAGGGCCAATGAGCAGTTCTTC. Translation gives CASSPPGRANEQFF. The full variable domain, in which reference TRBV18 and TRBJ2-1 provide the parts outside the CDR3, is NAGVMQNPRHLVRRRGQEARLRCSPMKGHSHVYWYRQLPEEGLKFMVYLQKENIIDESGMPKERFSAEFPKEGPSILRIQQVVRGDSAAYFCASSPPGRANEQFFGPGTRLTVL.

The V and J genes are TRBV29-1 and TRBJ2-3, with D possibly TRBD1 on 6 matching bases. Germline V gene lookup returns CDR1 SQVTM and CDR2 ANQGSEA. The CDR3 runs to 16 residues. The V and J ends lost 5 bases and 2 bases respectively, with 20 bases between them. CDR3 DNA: TGCAGCGTTTGGTTTTTCGGGACACCGAACACAGATACGCAGTATTTT. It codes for CSVWFFGTPNTDTQYF.

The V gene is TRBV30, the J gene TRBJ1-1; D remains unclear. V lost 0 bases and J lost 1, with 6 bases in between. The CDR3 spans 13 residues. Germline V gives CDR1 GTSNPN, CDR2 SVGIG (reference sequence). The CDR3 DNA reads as TGTGCCTGGAGTGTGCAAGGGAACACTGAAGCTTTCTTT. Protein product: CAWSVQGNTEAFF.

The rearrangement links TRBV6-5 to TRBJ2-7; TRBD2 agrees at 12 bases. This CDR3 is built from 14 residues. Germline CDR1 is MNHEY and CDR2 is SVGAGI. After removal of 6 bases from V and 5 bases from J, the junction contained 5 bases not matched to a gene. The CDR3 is CASSPSGGVDEQYF. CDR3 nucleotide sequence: TGTGCCAGCAGCCCTAGCGGGGGGGTTGACGAGCAGTACTTC.

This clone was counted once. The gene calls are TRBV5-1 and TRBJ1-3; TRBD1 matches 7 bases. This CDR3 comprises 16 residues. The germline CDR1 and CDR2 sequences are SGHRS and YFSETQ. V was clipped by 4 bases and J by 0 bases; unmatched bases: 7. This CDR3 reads CASSPGQTTSGNTIYF. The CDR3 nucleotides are TGCGCCAGCAGCCCGGGACAGACGACCTCTGGAAACACCATATATTTT.

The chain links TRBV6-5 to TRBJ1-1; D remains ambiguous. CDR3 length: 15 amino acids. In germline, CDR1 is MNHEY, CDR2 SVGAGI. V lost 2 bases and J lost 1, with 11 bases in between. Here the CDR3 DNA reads TGTGCCAGCAGTTACCAACAGCCCCGGAACACTGAAGCTTTCTTT. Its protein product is CASSYQQPRNTEAFF.

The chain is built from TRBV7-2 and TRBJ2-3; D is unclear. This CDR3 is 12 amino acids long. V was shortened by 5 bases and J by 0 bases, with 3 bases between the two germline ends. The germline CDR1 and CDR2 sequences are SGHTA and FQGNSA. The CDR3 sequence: CASSKSTDTQYF. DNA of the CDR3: TGTGCCAGCAGCAAAAGCACAGATACGCAGTATTTT.